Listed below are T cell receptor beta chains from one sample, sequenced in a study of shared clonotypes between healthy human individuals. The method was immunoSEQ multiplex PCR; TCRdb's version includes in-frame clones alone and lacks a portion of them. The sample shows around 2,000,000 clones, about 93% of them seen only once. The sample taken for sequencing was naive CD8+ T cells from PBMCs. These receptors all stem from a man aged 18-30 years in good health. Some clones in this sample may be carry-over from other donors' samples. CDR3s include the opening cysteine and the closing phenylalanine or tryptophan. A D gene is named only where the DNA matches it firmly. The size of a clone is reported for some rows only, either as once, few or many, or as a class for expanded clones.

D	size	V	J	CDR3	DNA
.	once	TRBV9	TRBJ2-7	CASSVGRGDWQYF	TGTGCCAGCAGCGTGGGACGGGGAGATTGGCAGTACTTC
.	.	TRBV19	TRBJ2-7	CASSIDTGAYEQYF	TGTGCCAGTAGTATAGATACGGGGGCGTACGAGCAGTACTTC
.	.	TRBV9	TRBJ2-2	CASSSRTGNTGELFF	TGTGCCAGCAGCTCTAGGACGGGGAACACCGGGGAGCTGTTTTTT
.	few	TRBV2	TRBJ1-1	CASSEYRVNTEAFF	TGTGCCAGCAGTGAATACAGGGTGAACACTGAAGCTTTCTTT
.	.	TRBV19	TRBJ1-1	CASSGYWDGGTEAFF	TGTGCCAGTAGTGGGTATTGGGACGGTGGCACTGAAGCTTTCTTT
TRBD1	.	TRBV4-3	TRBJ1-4	CASSQPGQGHEKLFF	TGCGCCAGCAGCCAGCCGGGACAGGGGCATGAAAAACTGTTTTTT
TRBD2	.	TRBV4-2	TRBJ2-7	CASSQAGLAESVQYF	TGTGCCAGCAGCCAAGCCGGACTAGCGGAGTCCGTGCAGTACTTC
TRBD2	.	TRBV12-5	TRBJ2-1	CASGDRLAGTEQFF	TGTGCTAGTGGTGATCGACTAGCGGGAACTGAGCAGTTCTTC
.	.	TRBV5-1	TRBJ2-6	CASSLAGTQDISGANVLTF	TGCGCCAGCAGCTTGGCCGGGACTCAGGATATTTCTGGGGCCAACGTCCTGACTTTC
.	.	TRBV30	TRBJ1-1	CAWSVTGGNTEAFF	TGTGCCTGGAGTGTGACCGGGGGGAACACTGAAGCTTTCTTT
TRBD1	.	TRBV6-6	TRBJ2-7	CASSTGNPYEQYF	TGTGCCTCATCGACAGGGAATCCCTACGAGCAGTACTTC
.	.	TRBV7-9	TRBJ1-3	CASSLAGRRSGGNTIYF	TGTGCCAGCAGCTTAGCGGGCCGGCGCAGCGGAGGAAACACCATATATTTT
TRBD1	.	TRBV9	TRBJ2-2	CASSARDRGPGELFF	TGTGCCAGCAGCGCTCGGGACAGGGGCCCCGGGGAGCTGTTTTTT
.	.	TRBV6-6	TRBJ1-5	CASRDTGFSNQPQHF	TGTGCCAGCAGGGATACAGGGTTTAGCAATCAGCCCCAGCATTTT
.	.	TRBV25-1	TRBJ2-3	CASSDETSADTQYF	TGTGCCAGCAGTGACGAGACCTCCGCAGATACGCAGTATTTT